Detailed here is one T cell receptor (beta chain). What this receptor recognizes is not known. No clone much larger than this one lies a single base away; base qualities are absent. Each collaborating institution followed its own protocols to collect whole blood in K2EDTA tubes. For TCRbeta analysis, collaborators shipped samples as frozen whole blood, isolated PBMCs, or DNA extracted from either of those sample types. Compared with germline, V lacks 8 bases and J lacks 5 bases; bases without a gene match: 5. Measured from the cysteine to the phenylalanine, the CDR3 is 14 residues long. Of all the DNA, just the CDR3 is kept, 42 bases in frame from base 1. The germline V gene sets CDR1 to SGHAT and CDR2 to FQNNGV. This record belongs to a study of blood T cell repertoires in COVID-19 (TCRdb year 2020). At the level of the whole study: The collaborator samples originated in the United States, Italy and Spain and spanned the acute and convalescent phases of COVID-19. The prospective study material was composed of cDNA or gDNA derived from T cells, B-cell-depleted T cells, or PBMCs. The dataset comprised deeply sampled blood TCRbeta repertoires from subjects exposed to, actively infected with, or recovered from COVID-19. A freely available public database, intended as a resource for researchers studying the immune response to SARS-CoV-2, is where the repertoires were released. The samples were drawn from two sources: the first 160 participants of the ongoing ImmuneRACE study, and 1,200 or so subjects contributed by 6 global collaborators. Nearly every sample came with metadata listing a de-identified subject ID, COVID-19 status, age in years and sex. Where available, HLA class I and class II types were obtained from metadata supplied by the sample provider rather than from assay-based typing.

TCRbeta CDR3 regions were amplified from genomic DNA using the immunoSEQ Assay, a bias-controlled multiplex PCR. Per the authors' processing: Nucleated cell counts per sample were estimated from amplification of reference gene primers within the assay. Sequence reads were collapsed and filtered to measure the absolute abundance of every unique TCRbeta CDR3 rearrangement. For each sample, productive Simpson clonality was calculated by taking the square root of Simpson's diversity index across productive rearrangements. TCRdb mirrors the immuneACCESS table, restricted to in-frame sequences. Some clones are absent from its copies; in checked studies, under half trace to an unresolved V gene, and the reason for the others is unknown. V, J and clone size were drawn from that table, and D and trimming were deduced from the DNA. Present in this sample are fewer than 200,000 clones, approximately 80% of which were seen just once. The leading ten clones occupy 5.5% to 7.5% of the sample.

Findings and caveats that apply to the study as a whole: Clinical and demographic metadata were provided uncurated, with the amount varying by source and participant.

This sequence originates from a human donor in a cohort sampled during active COVID-19. The sequenced sample was peripheral blood. The V and J segments used are TRBV11-2 and TRBJ2-2; TRBD1 matches 10 bases in the middle. The nucleotides read TGTGCCAGCGGACAGGGGGGACAAACCGGGGAGCTGTTTTTT. Translated, it reads CASGQGGQTGELFF. Here the CDR3 is joined to the reference TRBV11-2 and TRBJ2-2 genes, and the full variable domain is: EAGVAQSPRYKIIEKRQSVAFWCNPISGHATLYWYQQILGQGPKLLIQFQNNGVVDDSQLPKDRFSAERLKGVDSTLKIQPAKLEDSAVYLCASGQGGQTGELFFGEGSRLTVL.